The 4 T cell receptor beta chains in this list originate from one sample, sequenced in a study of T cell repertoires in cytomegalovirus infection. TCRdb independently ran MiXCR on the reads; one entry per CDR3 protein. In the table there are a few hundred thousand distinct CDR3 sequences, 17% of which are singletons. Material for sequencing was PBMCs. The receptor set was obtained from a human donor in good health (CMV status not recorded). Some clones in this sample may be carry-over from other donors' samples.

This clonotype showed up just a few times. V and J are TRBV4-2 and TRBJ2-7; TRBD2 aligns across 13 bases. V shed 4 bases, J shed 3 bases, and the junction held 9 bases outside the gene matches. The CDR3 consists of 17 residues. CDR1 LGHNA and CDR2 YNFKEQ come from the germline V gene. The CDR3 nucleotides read TGTGCCAGCAGCCGCGGACTAGCGGGGGATCTCTTCTACGAGCAGTACTTC. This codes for CASSRGLAGDLFYEQYF.

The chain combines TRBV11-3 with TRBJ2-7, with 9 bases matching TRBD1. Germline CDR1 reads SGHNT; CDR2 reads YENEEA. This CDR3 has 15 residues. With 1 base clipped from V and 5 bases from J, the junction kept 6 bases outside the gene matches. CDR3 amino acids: CASSLAPGTGNEQYF. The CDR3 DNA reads TGTGCCAGCAGCTTAGCCCCCGGGACAGGGAACGAGCAGTACTTC.

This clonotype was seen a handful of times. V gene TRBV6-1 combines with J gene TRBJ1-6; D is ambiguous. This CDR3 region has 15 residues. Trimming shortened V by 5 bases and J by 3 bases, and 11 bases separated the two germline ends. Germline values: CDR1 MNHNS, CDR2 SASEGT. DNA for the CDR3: TGTGCCAGCAGTTACACGGGCGGCTATAATTCACCCCTCCACTTT. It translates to CASSYTGGYNSPLHF.

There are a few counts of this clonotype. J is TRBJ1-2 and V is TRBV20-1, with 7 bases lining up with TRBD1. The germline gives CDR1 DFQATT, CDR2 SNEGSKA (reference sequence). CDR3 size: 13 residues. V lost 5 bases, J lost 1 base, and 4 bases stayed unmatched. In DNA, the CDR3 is TGCAGTGCTCGGGACAGACTTAACTATGGCTACACCTTC. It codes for CSARDRLNYGYTF.